This is a list of T cell receptor beta chains from one sample in a study of T-cell memory formation after mild COVID-19. TCRdb called the 5' RACE reads again in MiXCR, with one record for every CDR3 protein. The table includes hundreds of thousands of distinct CDR3 sequences, 15% to 20% detected once. Sequencing used PBMCs or a T cell subset sorted from them (not recorded which). These receptors all stem from a man between 18 and 35 years old who had mild COVID-19 (a few samples of this study predate the infection). Cell type and time point are not known. CDR3s include the opening cysteine and the closing phenylalanine or tryptophan. The D gene is left open where the match is weak. Rows may omit the clone size; those that give it use once, few, many or a size class.

j_call v_call d_call clone_size cdr3_aa cdr3_nt
TRBJ2-7 TRBV7-2 TRBD1 few CASSSLDRGSYEQYF TGTGCCAGCAGCTCTCTTGACAGGGGGTCCTACGAGCAGTACTTC
TRBJ2-2 TRBV4-1 NA many CASSQEGRAGTGELFF TGCGCCAGCAGCCAAGAGGGCAGGGCGGGCACCGGGGAGCTGTTTTTT
TRBJ2-7 TRBV19 TRBD1 NA CASSPTGDLSYEQYF TGTGCCAGTAGCCCGACAGGGGATCTCTCCTACGAGCAGTACTTC
TRBJ1-2 TRBV6-2/TRBV6-3 NA few CASSRDVNGYTF TGTGCCAGCAGCCGGGACGTCAATGGCTACACCTTC
TRBJ2-2 TRBV10-3 TRBD1 many CAIQDRDVTGELFF TGTGCCATCCAGGACAGGGATGTGACCGGGGAGCTGTTTTTT
TRBJ2-5 TRBV5-1 NA many CASSPWEMGAEGETQYF TGCGCCAGCAGCCCCTGGGAGATGGGGGCCGAAGGAGAGACCCAGTACTTC
TRBJ2-5 TRBV6-5 TRBD2 NA CASSYGLAVKETQYF TGTGCCAGCAGTTACGGACTAGCAGTCAAAGAGACCCAGTACTTC
TRBJ2-3 TRBV15 TRBD2 NA CATSRLGTSVGRTQYF TGTGCCACCAGCAGACTTGGGACTAGCGTCGGGAGGACGCAGTATTTT
TRBJ1-2 TRBV4-1 NA few CASSPVEGYRGYGYTF TGCGCCAGCAGCCCGGTAGAGGGATACCGGGGCTATGGCTACACCTTC
TRBJ2-3 TRBV5-1 NA many CASSSGLASRDTQYF TGCGCCAGCAGCTCGGGACTCGCGTCTAGGGATACGCAGTATTTT
TRBJ2-1 TRBV5-1 TRBD2 NA CASSQTSGLYNEQFF TGCGCCAGCAGCCAGACTAGCGGGCTTTACAATGAGCAGTTCTTC
TRBJ2-5 TRBV9 TRBD2 NA CASSPPDERGQETQYF TGTGCCAGCAGCCCCCCTGATGAGCGGGGGCAAGAGACCCAGTACTTC
TRBJ2-4 TRBV7-2 NA many CASSLRGRAGKVIQYF TGTGCCAGCAGCTTAAGGGGCAGGGCCGGCAAAGTCATTCAGTACTTC
TRBJ2-5 TRBV5-1 TRBD2 many CASSLLAGQRETQYF TGCGCCAGCAGCTTGTTAGCGGGACAACGGGAGACCCAGTACTTC
TRBJ2-1 TRBV4-1 TRBD2 NA CASSRTSGDYNEQFF TGCGCCAGCAGCCGGACTAGCGGGGACTACAATGAGCAGTTCTTC
TRBJ1-2 TRBV5-6 NA few CASSAGLKFRDGYTF TGTGCCAGCAGCGCCGGCCTAAAATTTAGGGATGGCTACACCTTC
TRBJ2-1 TRBV20-1 TRBD2 few CSTPTGPAGGYNEQFF TGCAGTACTCCAACCGGTCCAGCGGGGGGGTACAATGAGCAGTTCTTC
TRBJ2-3 TRBV5-1 TRBD2 few CASSSHGLAGDITDTQYF TGCGCCAGCAGCTCGCATGGACTAGCGGGGGATATCACAGATACGCAGTATTTT
TRBJ1-6 TRBV19 NA NA CASSIGEGSPLHF TGTGCCAGTAGTATCGGGGAAGGATCACCCCTCCACTTT
TRBJ1-1 TRBV10-3 TRBD1 NA CAISTGDKTEAFF TGTGCCATCAGCACAGGGGATAAAACCGAAGCTTTCTTT
TRBJ2-3 TRBV9 TRBD2 few CASSVETSGATDTQYF TGTGCCAGCAGCGTAGAAACTAGCGGGGCCACAGATACGCAGTATTTT
TRBJ2-7 TRBV12-3/TRBV12-4 NA few CASSLALAQQYF TGTGCCAGCAGTTTAGCCCTAGCGCAGCAGTACTTC
TRBJ2-7 TRBV15 NA few CATSRDPAGTLSYEQYF TGTGCCACCAGCAGAGATCCTGCAGGGACTCTCTCCTACGAGCAGTACTTC
TRBJ2-5 TRBV20-1 NA few CSARVSASVRETQYF TGCAGTGCTAGAGTGTCGGCTAGCGTACGGGAGACCCAGTACTTC
TRBJ1-1 TRBV7-9 TRBD1 NA CASSKQQGAVNTEAFF TGTGCCAGCAGCAAGCAACAGGGGGCCGTGAACACTGAAGCTTTCTTT
TRBJ2-3 TRBV18 TRBD2 NA CASSRTSGADTQYF TGTGCCAGCTCACGGACTAGCGGGGCAGATACGCAGTATTTT
TRBJ1-5 TRBV4-3 TRBD1 few CASSPTGGGRPQHF TGCGCCAGCAGCCCTACAGGGGGAGGGCGGCCCCAGCATTTT
TRBJ2-6 TRBV12-3/TRBV12-4 NA NA CASSRGGLRRLQSSGANVLTF TGTGCCAGCAGCAGAGGAGGCTTACGCAGACTCCAGAGCTCTGGGGCCAACGTCCTGACTTTC
TRBJ2-3 TRBV10-3 NA few CAISGDTDTQYF TGTGCCATCAGTGGTGACACAGATACGCAGTATTTT
TRBJ2-5 TRBV5-4 NA NA CASSLGGEGTQYF TGTGCCAGCAGCTTAGGGGGGGAGGGGACCCAGTACTTC
TRBJ2-1 TRBV18 NA NA CASSPHLYNEQFF TGTGCCAGCTCACCCCACTTATACAATGAGCAGTTCTTC
TRBJ2-1 TRBV9 TRBD2 few CASSVQERGGEQFF TGTGCCAGCAGCGTACAGGAGCGGGGGGGGGAGCAGTTCTTC
TRBJ2-3 TRBV7-2 NA few CASSSYLRTDTQYF TGTGCCAGCAGCTCCTACTTACGCACAGATACGCAGTATTTT
TRBJ2-5 TRBV9 TRBD1 few CASSVDRGRETQYF TGTGCCAGCAGCGTCGACAGGGGGCGAGAGACCCAGTACTTC
TRBJ1-5 TRBV5-5 TRBD1 NA CASSSGTGQLPQHF TGTGCCAGCAGCTCCGGGACAGGGCAGCTGCCCCAGCATTTT
TRBJ1-5 TRBV25-1 TRBD1 NA CASSDSRTGGGQPQHF TGTGCCAGCAGTGACTCTAGGACAGGGGGCGGTCAGCCCCAGCATTTT
TRBJ2-7 TRBV7-9 TRBD1 few CASSLFFGTGEDEQYF TGTGCCAGCAGCTTATTCTTTGGGACAGGGGAGGACGAGCAGTACTTC
TRBJ1-1 TRBV7-9 NA NA CASSLAAGPTEAFF TGTGCCAGCAGCTTAGCAGCGGGGCCCACTGAAGCTTTCTTT
TRBJ2-3 TRBV4-1 TRBD2 many CASSQGSSGSTDTQYF TGCGCCAGCAGCCAGGGTTCTAGCGGGAGCACAGATACGCAGTATTTT
TRBJ1-1 TRBV5-1 TRBD1 few CASSFGTDRASAFF TGCGCCAGCAGCTTTGGTACGGACAGGGCGTCCGCTTTCTTT
TRBJ2-1 TRBV5-5 NA NA CASSLGLVGREYNEQFF TGTGCCAGCAGCTTGGGACTAGTGGGTCGGGAATACAATGAGCAGTTCTTC
TRBJ1-6 TRBV25-1 NA few CASSDRPLSPLHF TGTGCCAGCAGTGACAGGCCGCTTTCACCCCTCCACTTT
TRBJ1-4 TRBV25-1 NA few CASEDWGRSNEKLFF TGTGCCAGCGAGGATTGGGGACGGAGTAATGAAAAACTGTTTTTT
TRBJ1-2 TRBV7-2 NA few CASSAYNIGDYGYTF TGTGCCAGCAGCGCGTATAACATTGGGGACTATGGCTACACCTTC
TRBJ2-7 TRBV5-4 TRBD2 few CASSPGTNLWEQYF TGTGCCAGCAGCCCCGGGACTAACCTCTGGGAGCAGTACTTC
TRBJ1-2 TRBV3-1 NA once CASSQVRQGSGYTF TGTGCCAGCAGCCAAGTAAGGCAGGGCAGTGGCTACACCTTC
TRBJ1-5 TRBV6-4 TRBD1 NA CASRVTGGSNQPQHF TGTGCCAGCAGGGTGACAGGGGGAAGCAATCAGCCCCAGCATTTT
TRBJ2-3 TRBV11-2 NA NA CASSPRTDRTQYF TGTGCCAGCAGCCCCCGGACGGACCGTACGCAGTATTTT
TRBJ1-4 TRBV7-8 TRBD1 NA CASSSSRTGTNEKLFF TGTGCCAGCAGCTCATCCCGGACAGGGACTAATGAAAAACTGTTTTTT
TRBJ2-7 TRBV7-6 NA NA CASSRARAKSPSSYEQYF TGTGCCAGCAGTCGCGCTCGTGCGAAATCACCAAGCTCCTACGAGCAGTACTTC
TRBJ2-5 TRBV7-8 NA few CASSSEQGETQYF TGTGCCAGCAGCTCCGAACAGGGTGAGACCCAGTACTTC